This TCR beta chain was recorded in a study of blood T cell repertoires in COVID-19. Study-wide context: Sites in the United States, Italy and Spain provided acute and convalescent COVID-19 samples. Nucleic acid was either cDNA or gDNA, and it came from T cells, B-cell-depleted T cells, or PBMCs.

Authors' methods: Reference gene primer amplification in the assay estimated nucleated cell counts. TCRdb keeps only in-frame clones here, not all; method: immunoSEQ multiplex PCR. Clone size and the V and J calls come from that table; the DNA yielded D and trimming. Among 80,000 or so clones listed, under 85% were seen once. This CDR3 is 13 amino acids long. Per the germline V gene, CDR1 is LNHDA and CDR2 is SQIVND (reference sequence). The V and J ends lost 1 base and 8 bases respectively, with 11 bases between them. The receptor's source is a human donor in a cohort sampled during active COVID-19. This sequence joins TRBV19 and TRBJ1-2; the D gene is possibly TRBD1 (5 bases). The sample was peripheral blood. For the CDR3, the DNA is TGTGCCAGTAGTATAGCTAGGGGAGGCGGCTACACCTTC. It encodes CASSIARGGGYTF.